The 30 T cell receptor beta chains given below trace back to one sample, sequenced in a study of blood T cell repertoires in COVID-19 (dated by TCRdb to the early 2020s). The library was generated by the immunoSEQ multiplex PCR assay. TCRdb obtained this table from immuneACCESS and retained in-frame rearrangements with V and J assigned. These tables miss some clones; where compared with another copy, unresolved V genes account for less than half of the shortfall, and the remainder is unexplained. For this sample there are approximately 250,000 clones; over 80% appear just once. Together, the top ten hold around 6% of the sample. The material sequenced was peripheral blood. The receptors come from a human donor in a cohort sampled during active COVID-19.

This clone was found a few times. The chain links TRBV5-5 to TRBJ1-1; a weak D match, TRBD1 (6 bases). Germline lookup yields CDR1 SGHKS and CDR2 YYEKEE (reference sequence). The CDR3 loop spans 13 amino acids. V was trimmed by 0 bases and J by 8 bases, leaving 11 bases between them. CDR3 nucleotides: TGTGCCAGCAGCTTGGAGGTGCAGGGGGAAGCTTTCTTT. Translating it yields CASSLEVQGEAFF. The whole variable domain, filled in from reference TRBV5-5 and TRBJ1-1, reads DAGVTQSPTHLIKTRGQQVTLRCSPISGHKSVSWYQQVLGQGPQFIFQYYEKEERGRGNFPDRFSARQFPNYSSELNVNALLLGDSALYLCASSLEVQGEAFFGQGTRLTVV.

This clone was counted once. The genes are TRBV19 and TRBJ1-4, with TRBD1 identical over 7 bases. V trimming: 3 bases; J trimming: 5 bases; junction bases outside the gene matches: 6. Germline-derived CDR1 and CDR2 are LNHDA and SQIVND (reference sequence). CDR3 length equals 15 residues. CDR3 bases: TGTGCCAGTAGTATTGGTGGGACAGCGAATGAAAAACTGTTTTTT. It specifies CASSIGGTANEKLFF.

V and J are TRBV29-1 and TRBJ2-1; TRBD2 might be the D (5 bases). The V end was cut by 3 bases, the J end by 4 bases, with 7 bases between. CDR1 is SQVTM, CDR2 ANQGSEA, per germline. The CDR3 consists of 12 residues. Here the CDR3 DNA reads TGCAGCGTTGATTCGGGGTACAATGAGCAGTTCTTC. Its protein product is CSVDSGYNEQFF.

The chain is built from TRBV5-1 and TRBJ2-5; possibly TRBD1 for D (6 bases). This CDR3 comprises 15 residues. Trimming cost V 0 bases and J 4 bases, with 13 bases left between them. Germline values: CDR1 SGHRS, CDR2 YFSETQ. The CDR3 loop reads CASSLGVDRAETQYF. The CDR3 DNA reads TGCGCCAGCAGCTTGGGTGTGGACAGAGCAGAGACCCAGTACTTC.

The gene calls are TRBV5-1 and TRBJ2-7; 7 nucleotides match TRBD1. The J segment lost 5 bases and the V segment lost 1 base, leaving 9 bases of the junction unmatched. Germline V gene sequence: CDR1 SGHRS, CDR2 YFSETQ. This CDR3 spans 15 amino acids. CDR3 in amino acids: CASSLFGQVEHEQYF. Here the CDR3 DNA reads TGCGCCAGCAGCTTGTTCGGACAGGTGGAACACGAGCAGTACTTC.

The chain carries TRBV5-1 and TRBJ2-1; TRBD2 matches 12 bases. In germline, CDR1 is SGHRS, CDR2 YFSETQ. The CDR3 sequence is 17 residues long. V shed 1 base and J 7 bases; nucleotides not matched to a gene: 9. The CDR3 DNA sequence: TGCGCCAGCAGCTTGTTTAGGCCCGGACTAGCGGGGAATGAGCAGTTCTTC. Residues: CASSLFRPGLAGNEQFF.

This chain links TRBV2 with TRBJ2-3; 8 bases fit TRBD2. The V segment lost 1 base and the J segment 4 bases; nucleotides outside the gene matches: 1. Germline V CDR1 and CDR2: SNHLY, FYNNEI. The CDR3 sequence is 14 residues long. CDR3 protein: CASSEGGGPDTQYF. The CDR3 nucleotides read TGTGCCAGCAGTGAAGGCGGGGGGCCAGATACGCAGTATTTT. Full variable domain (missing parts from reference TRBV2 and TRBJ2-3): EPEVTQTPSHQVTQMGQEVILRCVPISNHLYFYWYRQILGQKVEFLVSFYNNEISEKSEIFDDQFSVERPDGSNFTLKIRSTKLEDSAMYFCASSEGGGPDTQYFGPGTRLTVL.

There are a few counts of this clone. This chain links TRBV28 with TRBJ1-4; D remains ambiguous. In germline, CDR1 is MDHEN, CDR2 SYDVKM. V was trimmed by 2 bases and J by 4 bases, leaving 8 bases between them. This CDR3 region has 14 residues. The CDR3 reads CASSLGRLNEKLFF. The CDR3 DNA sequence: TGTGCCAGCAGTTTAGGCAGACTTAATGAAAAACTGTTTTTT.

The chain recombines TRBV19 with TRBJ2-1; 9 bases are a match to TRBD1. The J segment lost 4 bases and the V segment lost 0 bases, leaving 7 bases of the junction unmatched. This CDR3 region has 17 residues. Germline values: CDR1 LNHDA, CDR2 SQIVND (reference sequence). CDR3 coding DNA: TGTGCCAGTAGTATAGAGGGGGACAGGGCCCCTTACAATGAGCAGTTCTTC. The encoded protein is CASSIEGDRAPYNEQFF.

The chain uses TRBV4-1 and TRBJ1-1; D unresolved. CDR1 MGHRA and CDR2 YSYEKL come from the germline V gene. The CDR3 is made up of 16 amino acids. V shed 1 base and J shed 1 base, with 13 bases lying between them. CDR3 coding DNA: TGCGCCAGCAGCCAAGGGAGGACCCGGGGGAACACTGAAGCTTTCTTT. Translating it yields CASSQGRTRGNTEAFF.

V gene TRBV28 combines with J gene TRBJ2-5; D remains unclear. Germline V gives CDR1 MDHEN, CDR2 SYDVKM. Trimming removed 6 bases at V and 5 bases at J, with 16 bases between. This CDR3 comprises 14 residues. CDR3 DNA sequence: TGTGCCAGCAGCCAAATAGAACCCGCGGAGACCCAGTACTTC. It specifies CASSQIEPAETQYF.

The chain links TRBV14 to TRBJ1-2, with a tentative D call TRBD1 (6 bases). Deletions cut 1 base from V and 0 bases from J, with 9 bases between. CDR3 size: 15 residues. Germline V gene lookup returns CDR1 SGHDN and CDR2 FVKESK. The CDR3 spells CASSQARTANYGYTF. The CDR3 DNA sequence: TGTGCCAGCAGCCAAGCCCGGACAGCTAACTATGGCTACACCTTC.

The chain uses TRBV11-3 and TRBJ2-1; D might be TRBD2 (7 bases). Germline loops: CDR1 SGHNT, CDR2 YENEEA. Trimming stripped 1 base from V and 9 bases from J, with 22 bases between. The CDR3 consists of 17 residues. DNA of the CDR3: TGTGCCAGCAGCTTAGCCGGCTACGGCGGGGGCTGGAGTGAGCAGTTCTTC. Amino acids: CASSLAGYGGGWSEQFF.

The chain recombines TRBV2 with TRBJ1-5, with D possibly matching TRBD1 (6 bases). V was shortened by 6 bases and J by 6 bases, with 15 bases between the two germline ends. CDR1 SNHLY and CDR2 FYNNEI come from the germline V gene. The CDR3 loop spans 14 amino acids. This CDR3 is CASSDTGRGQPQHF. The CDR3 nucleotides are TGTGCCAGCAGCGATACAGGGAGAGGTCAGCCCCAGCATTTT. Variable domain in full (rest from reference TRBV2 and TRBJ1-5): EPEVTQTPSHQVTQMGQEVILRCVPISNHLYFYWYRQILGQKVEFLVSFYNNEISEKSEIFDDQFSVERPDGSNFTLKIRSTKLEDSAMYFCASSDTGRGQPQHFGDGTRLSIL.

The rearrangement uses TRBV7-9 and TRBJ2-7, with TRBD1 identical over 8 bases. Germline-derived CDR1 and CDR2 are SEHNR and FQNEAQ (reference sequence). The CDR3 totals 16 residues. The trim removed 4 bases at V and 4 bases at J, leaving 12 bases unmatched. The CDR3 nucleotides are TGTGCCAGCAGCTCCTGGACAGGGTGGGATCTGTACGAGCAGTACTTC. It yields the protein CASSSWTGWDLYEQYF. The full variable domain, rest sourced from reference TRBV7-9 and TRBJ2-7, is DTGVSQNPRHKITKRGQNVTFRCDPISEHNRLYWYRQTLGQGPEFLTYFQNEAQLEKSRLLSDRFSAERPKGSFSTLEIQRTEQGDSAMYLCASSSWTGWDLYEQYFGPGTRLTVT.

At least ten counts were recorded for this clone. The chain employs TRBV7-6 and TRBJ1-1; D gene ambiguous. Trimming stripped 2 bases from V and 3 bases from J, with 16 bases between. This CDR3 has 16 amino acids. Germline V gene data show CDR1 as SGHVS and CDR2 as FNYEAQ. In DNA, the CDR3 is TGTGCCAGCAGCTTAAACTCCTGGAGGTCAGACACTGAAGCTTTCTTT. It yields the protein CASSLNSWRSDTEAFF.

This clone showed up just a few times. The gene calls are TRBV6-2 or TRBV6-3 and TRBJ2-7; weak D call: TRBD1 (5 bases). Germline lookup yields CDR1 MNHEY and CDR2 SVGEGT. V was pared by 0 bases and J by 1 base, with 10 bases between. The CDR3 sequence is 15 residues long. In DNA form, the CDR3 reads TGTGCCAGCAGTTACTCAGGGGAAGGGTCCTACGAGCAGTACTTC. Protein: CASSYSGEGSYEQYF.

The chain recombines TRBV6-5 with TRBJ1-2; D remains unclear. Trimming shortened V by 1 base and J by 8 bases, and 11 bases separated the two germline ends. CDR3 length: 13 residues. Germline assignment: CDR1 MNHEY and CDR2 SVGAGI. CDR3 nucleotides: TGTGCCAGCAGTTACTATGAGGGTGGCGGCTACACCTTC. This codes for CASSYYEGGGYTF.

The J gene is TRBJ2-7, the V gene TRBV28; D gene uncertain. The V and J ends lost 3 bases and 3 bases respectively, with 9 bases between them. The CDR3 loop spans 13 amino acids. Germline V CDR1 and CDR2: MDHEN, SYDVKM. The CDR3 loop reads CASSFSGLYEQYF. Written as DNA, the CDR3 is TGTGCCAGCAGTTTTTCTGGGCTCTACGAGCAGTACTTC.

The table lists this clone with a few counts. V is TRBV4-2 and J is TRBJ1-1; possible D gene TRBD1, 6 bases. Trimming left V 4 bases short and J 7 bases short, with 16 bases between. The CDR3 is 14 amino acids. Germline values: CDR1 LGHNA, CDR2 YNFKEQ. The CDR3 nucleotides are TGTGCCAGCAGCCCCGAGGGGGGGCGAGGTGAAGCTTTCTTT. Amino acids: CASSPEGGRGEAFF.

V and J are TRBV5-4 and TRBJ2-1; 7 nucleotides align to TRBD2. The CDR3 is 13 residues long. V was pared by 7 bases and J by 5 bases, with 6 bases of the junction left unmatched. Germline V gene data show CDR1 as SGHNT and CDR2 as YYREEE (reference sequence). This CDR3 reads CASLIGGNNEQFF. DNA for the CDR3: TGTGCCAGCTTGATCGGGGGGAACAATGAGCAGTTCTTC.

The chain uses TRBV10-3 and TRBJ2-1; no reliable D call. Germline CDR1 and CDR2: ENHRY and SYGVKD. The CDR3 runs to 16 residues. Trimming cost V 0 bases and J 0 bases, with 9 bases left between them. The CDR3 DNA follows: TGTGCCATCAGTGAGTCCGCGACAAGCTCCTACAATGAGCAGTTCTTC. It codes for CAISESATSSYNEQFF.

The chain has TRBV10-2 and TRBJ1-2, with 7 bases matching TRBD1. The CDR3 sequence is 13 residues long. Trimming at V came to 6 bases and at J to 8 bases, leaving 9 bases not matched to a gene. Per the germline V gene, CDR1 is WSHSY and CDR2 is SAAADI. The CDR3 DNA reads TGCGCCAGCAGGGAACAGGGGCTTGGGGGCTACACCTTC. Translated, it gives CASREQGLGGYTF.

This clone was seen only a few times. The V and J genes are TRBV9 and TRBJ1-2; D not resolved. V was trimmed by 0 bases and J by 5 bases, leaving 11 bases between them. The germline CDR1 and CDR2 sequences are SGDLS and YYNGEE. This CDR3 is built from 14 residues. DNA of the CDR3: TGTGCCAGCAGCGTAGAGGCGGGAAGATATGGCTACACCTTC. This gives the protein CASSVEAGRYGYTF.

This clone has only a few counts. The CDR3 spells CASRVRQGWGQYF. The CDR3 DNA reads as TGTGCCAGCAGAGTACGACAGGGATGGGGGCAGTACTTC. The J gene is TRBJ2-7, the V gene TRBV2, with 7 bases identical to TRBD1. Germline V gene sequence: CDR1 SNHLY, CDR2 FYNNEI. The CDR3 covers 13 residues. Germline trimming cut 6 bases from V and 9 bases from J; bases unmatched to any gene: 11.

This clone was seen once. The chain uses TRBV5-6 and TRBJ1-5; perhaps TRBD1 as D (5 bases). CDR3 length: 16 amino acids. Trimming stripped 0 bases from V and 3 bases from J, with 13 bases between. The germline V gene encodes CDR1 SGHDT and CDR2 YYEEEE. In DNA form, the CDR3 reads TGTGCCAGCAGCTTGGCCTTAGGGGTAGACAATCAGCCCCAGCATTTT. Translation: CASSLALGVDNQPQHF.

The chain links TRBV10-3 to TRBJ2-7; TRBD2 matches 7 bases. The CDR3 runs 15 residues. The V segment lost 5 bases and the J segment 2 bases; nucleotides outside the gene matches: 9. Looked up from germline, CDR1 is ENHRY and CDR2 is SYGVKD. CDR3 nucleotide sequence: TGTGCCATCAGTACTGGGGCTAGCGGAGCCTACGAGCAGTACTTC. Translating gives CAISTGASGAYEQYF.

This rearrangement joins TRBV12-3 or TRBV12-4 to TRBJ1-2; D gene ambiguous. Trimming left V 2 bases short and J 6 bases short, with 10 bases between. The CDR3 is made up of 13 amino acids. CDR3 sequence reads: CASSLLEGNGYTF. As DNA, the CDR3 is TGTGCCAGCAGTTTATTGGAGGGAAATGGCTACACCTTC.

The genes are TRBV2 and TRBJ2-7, with D possibly TRBD2 on 6 matching bases. CDR3 length: 13 residues. The V gene lost 8 bases and the J gene lost 6 bases, with 17 bases spanning the gap. Germline V gene sequence: CDR1 SNHLY, CDR2 FYNNEI. As DNA, the CDR3 is TGTGCCAGCCGCCGGGACGGGGGTCGCGAGCAGTACTTC. Translated, it gives CASRRDGGREQYF. Supplemented by reference TRBV2 and TRBJ2-7, the full variable domain reads EPEVTQTPSHQVTQMGQEVILRCVPISNHLYFYWYRQILGQKVEFLVSFYNNEISEKSEIFDDQFSVERPDGSNFTLKIRSTKLEDSAMYFCASRRDGGREQYFGPGTRLTVT.

The chain links TRBV5-1 to TRBJ1-5, with D tentatively TRBD1 (5 bases). The CDR3 has 15 amino acids. Per germline, CDR1 SGHRS and CDR2 YFSETQ. Trimming took off 4 bases at V and 1 base at J, with 12 bases between the two ends. CDR3 nucleotides: TGCGCCAGCAGCCATAAGCGGGGGAGCAATCAGCCCCAGCATTTT. Its protein product is CASSHKRGSNQPQHF.